The 5 T cell receptor beta chains listed next were all sequenced from one sample in a study of shared clonotypes between healthy human individuals. Produced via immunoSEQ multiplex PCR; TCRdb's table is partial and in-frame only. There are roughly 2,300,000 clones in the sample; under 95% occur only once, and approximately 0.41% lies in the top ten. Source material: naive CD4+ T cells from PBMCs. As to subset: CD45RA+ positively selected. The receptors stem from a man younger than 30 in good health. Some clones in this sample may be carry-over from other donors' samples.

V gene TRBV19 combines with J gene TRBJ1-3; D uncertain. The V gene's germline CDR1 is LNHDA and CDR2 SQIVND (reference sequence). Trimming stripped 7 bases from V and 2 bases from J, with 9 bases between. The CDR3 consists of 13 residues. The CDR3 DNA is TGTGCCAGTACGTTGATCCCTGGAAACACCATATATTTT. Its translation is CASTLIPGNTIYF.

The rearrangement uses TRBV5-1 and TRBJ2-1; 8 positions match TRBD2. The ends lost 4 bases at V and 4 bases at J; junction bases unmatched: 13. Per germline, CDR1 SGHRS and CDR2 YFSETQ. The CDR3 is 17 amino acids. The CDR3 reads CASSRSRRTSYYNEQFF. CDR3 DNA sequence: TGCGCCAGCAGCCGATCTCGGCGGACTAGCTATTACAATGAGCAGTTCTTC. The variable domain in full, completed from reference TRBV5-1 and TRBJ2-1, reads KAGVTQTPRYLIKTRGQQVTLSCSPISGHRSVSWYQQTPGQGLQFLFEYFSETQRNKGNFPGRFSGRQFSNSRSEMNVSTLELGDSALYLCASSRSRRTSYYNEQFFGPGTRLTVL.

This clone was found once. V gene TRBV4-1 combines with J gene TRBJ1-4; tentatively, D is TRBD1 (5 bases). The CDR3 length is 16 residues. Per germline, CDR1 MGHRA and CDR2 YSYEKL. The germline V and J ends were trimmed by 4 bases and 7 bases, with 19 bases remaining between them. CDR3 sequence (DNA): TGCGCCAGCAGCCCTCGAGAGGCAGGGTTCGTTGAAAAACTGTTTTTT. Translation gives CASSPREAGFVEKLFF.

This chain joins TRBV11-2 and TRBJ2-1; TRBD2 aligns across 9 bases. The trim removed 0 bases at V and 6 bases at J, leaving 18 bases unmatched. This CDR3 has 20 residues. CDR1 is SGHAT and CDR2 is FQNNGV in the germline V gene. In DNA form, the CDR3 reads TGTGCCAGCAGCTTAGAAGTCCTCCCCTGGCTAGCGGGATCAAGCAATGAGCAGTTCTTC. Amino acids: CASSLEVLPWLAGSSNEQFF.

This clone was counted a single time. The rearrangement uses TRBV5-1 and TRBJ2-7, with D possibly being TRBD1 (7 bases). V shed 0 bases and J shed 5 bases, with 15 bases lying between them. Germline V CDR1 and CDR2: SGHRS, YFSETQ. The CDR3 consists of 15 residues. The CDR3 DNA is TGCGCCAGCAGCTTGGTTGCAGGGGGGACCAACGAGCAGTACTTC. It specifies CASSLVAGGTNEQYF.